A single sample is the source of the 15 T cell receptor beta chains below, sequenced in a study of blood T cell repertoires in COVID-19. Data came from immunoSEQ multiplex PCR; TCRdb stores just in-frame clones and leaves some out. The sample carries 25,000 to 35,000 clones, over 90% recorded once. The sequenced material came from peripheral blood. These receptors were obtained from a human donor in a cohort sampled during active COVID-19.

The chain joins TRBV4-2 to TRBJ2-1; D might be TRBD2 (6 bases). The CDR3 runs to 15 residues. V was cut by 1 base and J by 0 bases, with 7 bases left in between. Per the germline V gene, CDR1 is LGHNA and CDR2 is YNFKEQ. The CDR3 sequence: CASSQAGSSYNEQFF. CDR3 DNA: TGTGCCAGCAGCCAAGCCGGGAGCTCCTACAATGAGCAGTTCTTC.

The rearrangement joins TRBV19 to TRBJ1-5, with D possibly being TRBD1 (5 bases). The germline CDR1 and CDR2 sequences are LNHDA and SQIVND (reference sequence). The CDR3 sequence is 18 residues long. Trimming took off 5 bases at V and 3 bases at J, with 23 bases between the two ends. The CDR3 spells CASSLLGLTGGDNQPQHF. As DNA, the CDR3 is TGTGCCAGTAGTCTTTTGGGGCTCACCGGCGGCGACAATCAGCCCCAGCATTTT.

This rearrangement joins TRBV19 to TRBJ2-1; the match to TRBD2 covers 9 bases. The germline CDR1 and CDR2 sequences are LNHDA and SQIVND (reference sequence). This CDR3 region has 15 residues. V trimming: 2 bases; J trimming: 6 bases; junction bases outside the gene matches: 5. The CDR3 nucleotides read TGTGCCAGTAGTATACTGGGAGCGGGAGGCAATGAGCAGTTCTTC. This sequence encodes CASSILGAGGNEQFF.

Worth noting for this clone: Germline and junction disagree at one end, which may indicate a read error. The chain has TRBV3-1 (or the pseudogene TRBV3-2) and TRBJ1-4, with a weak D call TRBD1 (5 bases). Germline-derived CDR1 and CDR2 are LGHDT and YNNKEL (reference sequence). This CDR3 has 13 amino acids. CDR3 nucleotide sequence: TGTGCCAGCAGCCAAGATGGAAGGGGAAAAGTGTTTTTT. Its translation is CASSQDGRGKVFF.

The J gene is TRBJ2-3, the V gene TRBV9; tentative D call: TRBD2 (6 bases). This CDR3 has 14 residues. V was clipped by 0 bases and J by 2 bases, with 7 bases between them. The germline gives CDR1 SGDLS, CDR2 YYNGEE. CDR3 in amino acids: CASSVGDFTDTQYF. CDR3 coding DNA: TGTGCCAGCAGCGTAGGGGACTTCACAGATACGCAGTATTTT.

The V call is TRBV14, the J call TRBJ1-2, with TRBD1 as a possible D gene (5 bases). The V gene lost 2 bases and the J gene lost 5 bases, with 18 bases spanning the gap. Germline V gene lookup returns CDR1 SGHDN and CDR2 FVKESK. CDR3 size: 16 residues. The CDR3 loop reads CASSQSLGREAYGYTF. CDR3 in DNA: TGTGCCAGCAGCCAATCTCTCGGCAGGGAGGCGTATGGCTACACCTTC. The entire variable domain, with the rest obtained from reference TRBV14 and TRBJ1-2, is as follows: EAGVTQFPSHSVIEKGQTVTLRCDPISGHDNLYWYRRVMGKEIKFLLHFVKESKQDESGMPNNRFLAERTGGTYSTLKVQPAELEDSGVYFCASSQSLGREAYGYTFGSGTRLTVV.

The chain couples TRBV3-1 (or the pseudogene TRBV3-2) to TRBJ2-1; 15 positions match TRBD2. Trimming took 4 bases from V and 2 from J; bases not matched to a gene: 3. Germline CDR1 LGHDT, CDR2 YNNKEL (reference sequence). The CDR3 consists of 17 residues. CDR3 bases: TGTGCCAGCAGCCCCGGGACTAGCGGGAGGCCCTACAATGAGCAGTTCTTC. This gives the protein CASSPGTSGRPYNEQFF.

The chain combines TRBV30 with TRBJ2-5; 14 nucleotides line up with TRBD2. This CDR3 spans 14 amino acids. J was trimmed by 5 bases and V by 6 bases; bases with no gene match: 5. Germline loops: CDR1 GTSNPN, CDR2 SVGIG (reference sequence). CDR3 nucleotides: TGTGCCTGCAGGACTAGCGGGAGGATTGAGACCCAGTACTTC. Its protein is CACRTSGRIETQYF.

V usage is TRBV5-1 and J usage is TRBJ2-7, with D possibly being TRBD2 (6 bases). Germline-derived CDR1 and CDR2 are SGHRS and YFSETQ. V lost 0 bases and J 1 base, leaving 11 bases between the germline ends. The CDR3 runs 15 residues. This CDR3 reads CASSLEAGGSYEQYF. The CDR3 DNA reads as TGCGCCAGCAGCTTGGAGGCAGGAGGGTCCTACGAGCAGTACTTC.

The chain combines TRBV4-1 with TRBJ2-7, with D possibly matching TRBD2 (6 bases). CDR3 length: 14 residues. Trimming left V 0 bases short and J 5 bases short, with 11 bases between. Germline-derived CDR1 and CDR2 are MGHRA and YSYEKL. CDR3 sequence (DNA): TGCGCCAGCAGCCAAGATGGCGGGGTCGACGAGCAGTACTTC. This gives the protein CASSQDGGVDEQYF.

The rearrangement uses TRBV7-9 and TRBJ1-1; 7 bases match TRBD1. With 3 bases clipped from V and 6 bases from J, the junction kept 7 bases outside the gene matches. The germline gives CDR1 SEHNR, CDR2 FQNEAQ (reference sequence). This CDR3 contains 14 residues. The CDR3 sequence is CASSFTGDTPEAFF. The CDR3 nucleotides read TGTGCCAGCAGCTTTACAGGGGATACGCCTGAAGCTTTCTTT.

V gene TRBV28 combines with J gene TRBJ1-2, with D perhaps matching TRBD1 (6 bases). This CDR3 has 12 amino acids. CDR1 and CDR2 from the germline V gene are MDHEN and SYDVKM. Deletions cut 4 bases from V and 4 bases from J, with 7 bases between. CDR3 protein: CASSSGVYGYTF. For the CDR3, the DNA is TGTGCCAGCAGTTCAGGGGTCTATGGCTACACCTTC.

The chain carries TRBV7-2 and TRBJ1-1; maybe TRBD1 (6 bases). Germline CDR1 and CDR2: SGHTA and FQGNSA. The CDR3 is 17 residues long. Trimming cost V 3 bases and J 2 bases, with 19 bases left between them. The CDR3 region is CASSFSGTTGTNTEAFF. The DNA of the CDR3 is TGTGCCAGCAGCTTCTCTGGCACGACAGGTACTAACACTGAAGCTTTCTTT.

The chain is built from TRBV7-2 and TRBJ2-1, with TRBD2 matching over 7 bases. With 0 bases clipped from V and 13 bases from J, the junction kept 9 bases outside the gene matches. CDR1 and CDR2 (germline): SGHTA, FQGNSA. This CDR3 has 14 amino acids. This CDR3 is CASSLALRVAGQFF. The CDR3 nucleotides read TGTGCCAGCAGCTTAGCGCTTAGGGTAGCGGGTCAGTTCTTC. Full variable domain (outside the CDR3, taken from reference TRBV7-2 and TRBJ2-1): GAGVSQSPSNKVTEKGKDVELRCDPISGHTALYWYRQSLGQGLEFLIYFQGNSAPDKSGLPSDRFSAERTGGSVSTLTIQRTQQEDSAVYLCASSLALRVAGQFFGPGTRLTVL.

The J gene is TRBJ2-7, the V gene TRBV19; 12 bases line up with TRBD2. V trimming: 5 bases; J trimming: 3 bases; junction bases outside the gene matches: 5. Per germline, CDR1 LNHDA and CDR2 SQIVND (reference sequence). The CDR3 contains 15 residues. This CDR3 is CASSGLAGTRYEQYF. The CDR3 DNA is TGTGCCAGTAGTGGACTAGCGGGAACCCGCTACGAGCAGTACTTC.